The 23 T cell receptor beta chains given below trace back to one sample, sequenced in a study of blood T cell repertoires in COVID-19. Clones were read by immunoSEQ multiplex PCR, and TCRdb kept only the in-frame ones, dropping some. The data show about 340,000 clones, 88% seen once. The sample comprised peripheral blood. All receptors derive from a woman between 65 and 79 years old with COVID-19, enrolled during active disease.

V gene TRBV19 combines with J gene TRBJ1-2, with TRBD1 identical over 8 bases. Germline V gene lookup returns CDR1 LNHDA and CDR2 SQIVND (reference sequence). The CDR3 has 14 amino acids. After removal of 5 bases from V and 5 bases from J, the junction contained 7 bases not matched to a gene. The CDR3 coding sequence is TGTGCCAGTAGTGGACAGGGAGACTCATATGGCTACACCTTC. Its protein is CASSGQGDSYGYTF.

The gene calls are TRBV5-1 and TRBJ1-3; D might be TRBD1 (6 bases). V gave up 4 bases and J gave up 4 bases, with 18 bases separating them. Germline V gives CDR1 SGHRS, CDR2 YFSETQ. This CDR3 has 16 amino acids. In DNA, the CDR3 is TGCGCCAGCAGCCCGGCGGACAGCTTGGGAGGAAACACCATATATTTT. It codes for CASSPADSLGGNTIYF. The full variable domain, rest sourced from reference TRBV5-1 and TRBJ1-3, is KAGVTQTPRYLIKTRGQQVTLSCSPISGHRSVSWYQQTPGQGLQFLFEYFSETQRNKGNFPGRFSGRQFSNSRSEMNVSTLELGDSALYLCASSPADSLGGNTIYFGEGSWLTVV.

J is TRBJ2-3 and V is TRBV7-2, with 11 bases lining up with TRBD1. Germline loops: CDR1 SGHTA, CDR2 FQGNSA. V was pared by 1 base and J by 9 bases, with 12 bases of the junction left unmatched. This CDR3 region has 17 residues. The CDR3 DNA is TGTGCCAGCAGCTTAGATCGCGGGACAGGGGGACTATCCACGCAGTATTTT. Residues: CASSLDRGTGGLSTQYF.

V usage is TRBV7-3 and J usage is TRBJ2-1; D possibly corresponds to TRBD2 (6 bases). CDR1 SGHTA and CDR2 FQGTGA come from the germline V gene. This CDR3 has 16 amino acids. Trimming left V 5 bases short and J 10 bases short, with 24 bases between. DNA of the CDR3: TGTGCCAGCAGCAGGCCGGGACTTACTAATGAAGGGGAGCAGTTCTTC. Its translation is CASSRPGLTNEGEQFF.

The rearrangement joins TRBV27 to TRBJ1-1; no reliable D call. CDR3 size: 14 residues. Trimming removed 3 bases from V and 1 base from J, with 9 bases in between. CDR1 and CDR2 from the germline V gene are MNHEY and SMNVEV (reference sequence). CDR3 nucleotide sequence: TGTGCCAGCAGTTTCCAGGTGACGAACACTGAAGCTTTCTTT. It specifies CASSFQVTNTEAFF.

The V and J genes are TRBV2 and TRBJ1-1; D possibly corresponds to TRBD1 (5 bases). In germline, CDR1 is SNHLY, CDR2 FYNNEI. V lost 5 bases and J 5 bases, leaving 9 bases between the germline ends. CDR3 length: 12 amino acids. CDR3 DNA: TGTGCCAGCAGTTCCGGGGGGACTGAAGCTTTCTTT. It is translated as CASSSGGTEAFF.

This clone has more than one count but fewer than ten. The V and J genes are TRBV5-6 and TRBJ1-2; 11 nucleotides align to TRBD1. Germline V lookup: CDR1 SGHDT, CDR2 YYEEEE. This CDR3 has 15 residues. Trimming took 0 bases from V and 6 from J; bases not matched to a gene: 4. CDR3 sequence reads: CASSLEGTGGHGYTF. CDR3 DNA sequence: TGTGCCAGCAGCTTGGAGGGGACAGGGGGACATGGCTACACCTTC.

The chain carries TRBV4-2 and TRBJ1-2, with 10 bases matching TRBD1. J gave up 4 bases and V 4 bases, and 6 bases lay outside the gene matches. The CDR3 runs 15 residues. Germline-derived CDR1 and CDR2 are LGHNA and YNFKEQ. CDR3 sequence: CASSLGRDRGYGYTF. CDR3 in DNA: TGTGCCAGCAGCCTAGGGAGGGACAGGGGCTATGGCTACACCTTC.

This clone was observed a handful of times. The CDR3 loop reads CASSLEDRASYNEQFF. CDR3 sequence (DNA): TGTGCCAGCAGTTTAGAGGACAGGGCCTCCTACAATGAGCAGTTCTTC. V is TRBV28 and J is TRBJ2-1, with 8 bases aligning to TRBD1. Germline loops: CDR1 MDHEN, CDR2 SYDVKM. Unmatched junction bases numbered 3, after V lost 2 bases and J lost 0 bases. The CDR3 contains 16 residues.

The chain couples TRBV28 to TRBJ1-2; 7 nucleotides line up with TRBD1. The CDR3 is 12 residues long. V was clipped by 5 bases and J by 7 bases; unmatched bases: 4. Germline CDR1 reads MDHEN; CDR2 reads SYDVKM. The CDR3, as DNA: TGTGCCAGCAGTCCACAGGGGTTTGGCTACACCTTC. Protein product: CASSPQGFGYTF.

This chain connects TRBV28 to TRBJ1-2, with 9 bases lining up with TRBD1. CDR3 size: 16 residues. Trimming cost V 5 bases and J 4 bases; bases outside gene matches: 11. CDR1 is MDHEN, CDR2 SYDVKM, per germline. The CDR3 DNA reads as TGTGCCAGCAGTCCAGGGGGACAGGGCCCGGGCTATGGCTACACCTTC. Protein product: CASSPGGQGPGYGYTF.

The V gene is TRBV9, the J gene TRBJ2-3; D not resolved. Germline V lookup: CDR1 SGDLS, CDR2 YYNGEE. With 0 bases removed from V and 5 bases from J, the gap between germline ends came to 10 bases. This CDR3 spans 14 amino acids. The CDR3 is CASSVGGVRDTQYF. The CDR3 coding sequence is TGTGCCAGCAGCGTAGGAGGTGTGAGAGATACGCAGTATTTT.

This sequence joins TRBV12-5 and TRBJ1-2, with D possibly TRBD1 on 5 matching bases. The CDR3 spans 16 residues. Germline V gene data show CDR1 as LGHNT and CDR2 as FRNRAP. Trimming took 4 bases from V and 2 from J, leaving 17 bases between them. CDR3 loop: CASGSDVGGENYGYTF. The CDR3 region has the DNA TGTGCTAGTGGTTCCGATGTTGGAGGGGAAAACTATGGCTACACCTTC.

This clone was counted once. The chain is built from TRBV4-3 and TRBJ2-7; unclear D gene. In germline, CDR1 is LGHNA, CDR2 YSLEER. V dropped 0 bases and J dropped 2 bases, with 14 bases sitting between them. The CDR3 has 16 residues. CDR3 residues: CASSQDWVGPAYEQYF. DNA for the CDR3: TGCGCCAGCAGCCAAGATTGGGTGGGCCCGGCCTACGAGCAGTACTTC.

The genes are TRBV5-4 and TRBJ1-6; D gene unclear. From germline, CDR1 is SGHNT and CDR2 YYREEE (reference sequence). V was pared by 2 bases and J by 5 bases, with 8 bases between. This CDR3 is built from 14 residues. The CDR3 region is CASSFSIDNSPLHF. The DNA of the CDR3 is TGTGCCAGCAGCTTCAGTATCGATAATTCACCCCTCCACTTT. Combining the CDR3 with reference TRBV5-4 and TRBJ1-6 gives the whole variable domain ETGVTQSPTHLIKTRGQQVTLRCSSQSGHNTVSWYQQALGQGPQFIFQYYREEENGRGNFPPRFSGLQFPNYSSELNVNALELDDSALYLCASSFSIDNSPLHFGNGTRLTVT.

This chain links TRBV6-2 or TRBV6-3 with TRBJ2-7; 9 bases line up with TRBD2. V gave up 4 bases and J gave up 7 bases; unmatched junction bases: 8. The CDR3 spans 14 residues. Germline V gene sequence: CDR1 MNHEY, CDR2 SVGEGT. CDR3 region: CASSSAGGPWEQYF. The CDR3 nucleotides are TGTGCCAGCAGTTCTGCGGGGGGGCCCTGGGAGCAGTACTTC.

The chain uses TRBV28 and TRBJ1-2; D not resolved. The germline V gene has CDR1 MDHEN and CDR2 SYDVKM. The CDR3 has 15 amino acids. V lost 5 bases and J lost 0, with 13 bases in between. The CDR3 sequence: CASSNHSPPNYGYTF. For the CDR3, the DNA is TGTGCCAGCAGTAACCACAGTCCCCCTAACTATGGCTACACCTTC.

This sequence joins TRBV5-6 and TRBJ1-4, with a weak D call TRBD1 (6 bases). Germline V gene sequence: CDR1 SGHDT, CDR2 YYEEEE. The V and J ends lost 3 bases and 6 bases respectively, with 15 bases between them. The CDR3 loop spans 15 amino acids. The CDR3, as DNA: TGTGCCAGCAGCTCGTCACAGGGTTCGGATGAAAAACTGTTTTTT. Its protein product is CASSSSQGSDEKLFF.

The chain combines TRBV2 with TRBJ1-4, with TRBD1 matching over 7 bases. The CDR3 is made up of 18 amino acids. The germline CDR1 and CDR2 sequences are SNHLY and FYNNEI. V trimming: 1 base; J trimming: 0 bases; junction bases outside the gene matches: 8. The CDR3 sequence: CASSEGGSGGSTNEKLFF. CDR3 nucleotides: TGTGCCAGCAGTGAAGGGGGATCAGGGGGATCAACTAATGAAAAACTGTTTTTT.

The sample holds a few counts of this clone. This chain joins TRBV28 and TRBJ1-2; possible D gene TRBD1, 6 bases. Per germline, CDR1 MDHEN and CDR2 SYDVKM. This CDR3 comprises 16 residues. The ends were cut back, 6 bases at V and 0 bases at J, with 17 bases in the middle. The CDR3 nucleotides are TGTGCCAGCAGCTTCCCGTTGGGGACATCTAACTATGGCTACACCTTC. Amino acid sequence: CASSFPLGTSNYGYTF.

Written as DNA, the CDR3 is TGCGCCAGCAGCCAAGGGCGGGAGGCTTGGGGCCCAGATACGCAGTATTTT. Translating it yields CASSQGREAWGPDTQYF. This sequence joins TRBV23-1 and TRBJ2-3; TRBD2 agrees at 8 bases. TRBV23-1 is marked as an open reading frame, function uncertain. CDR3 length equals 17 residues. V shed 6 bases and J 4 bases; nucleotides not matched to a gene: 15.

The chain uses TRBV7-9 and TRBJ1-1, with 7 bases identical to TRBD1. Trimming cost V 5 bases and J 0 bases; bases outside gene matches: 6. The CDR3 sequence is 15 residues long. CDR1 is SEHNR and CDR2 is FQNEAQ in the germline V gene (reference sequence). The CDR3 coding sequence is TGTGCCAGCAGCCCCCCACAGGGGATGAACACTGAAGCTTTCTTT. It is translated as CASSPPQGMNTEAFF.

The rearrangement joins TRBV27 to TRBJ1-1, with no clear D. Germline V lookup: CDR1 MNHEY, CDR2 SMNVEV (reference sequence). This CDR3 is built from 13 residues. Trimming took off 3 bases at V and 1 base at J, with 6 bases between the two ends. This CDR3 is CASSFGANTEAFF. The CDR3 DNA sequence: TGTGCCAGCAGTTTTGGAGCGAACACTGAAGCTTTCTTT.